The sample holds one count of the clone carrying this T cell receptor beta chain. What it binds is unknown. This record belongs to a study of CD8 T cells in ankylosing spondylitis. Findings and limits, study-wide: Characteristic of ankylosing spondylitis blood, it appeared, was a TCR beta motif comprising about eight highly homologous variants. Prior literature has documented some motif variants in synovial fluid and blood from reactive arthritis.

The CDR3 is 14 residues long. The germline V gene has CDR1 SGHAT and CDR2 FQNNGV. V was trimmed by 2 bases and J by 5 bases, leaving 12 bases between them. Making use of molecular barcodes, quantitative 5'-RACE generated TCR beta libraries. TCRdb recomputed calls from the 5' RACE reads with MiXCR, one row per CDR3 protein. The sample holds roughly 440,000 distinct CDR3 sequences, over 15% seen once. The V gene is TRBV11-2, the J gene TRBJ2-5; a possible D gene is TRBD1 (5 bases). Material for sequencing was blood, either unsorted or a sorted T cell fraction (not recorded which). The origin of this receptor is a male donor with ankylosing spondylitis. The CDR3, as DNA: TGTGCCAGCAGCTTATCCAGGGTTCGGGAGACCCAGTACTTC. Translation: CASSLSRVRETQYF. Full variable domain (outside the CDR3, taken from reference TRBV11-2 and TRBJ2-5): EAGVAQSPRYKIIEKRQSVAFWCNPISGHATLYWYQQILGQGPKLLIQFQNNGVVDDSQLPKDRFSAERLKGVDSTLKIQPAKLEDSAVYLCASSLSRVRETQYFGPGTRLLVL.